These T cell receptor beta chains were read from a single sample in a study of T cells after yellow fever vaccination. Using its own MiXCR run on the 5' RACE reads, TCRdb lists one record per CDR3 protein. The repertoire consists of 340,000 or so distinct CDR3 sequences, with around 13% occurring once and the leading ten covering around 3%. The source material was CD4+ T cells sorted from PBMCs, sampled 15 days after the yellow fever booster vaccination. The receptors shown here come from a man younger than 35 who received the YFV17D yellow fever vaccine. CDR3s include the opening cysteine and the closing phenylalanine or tryptophan. The order of the fields is J gene, D gene, V gene, clone size, CDR3 protein, CDR3 DNA. The D gene is left open where the match is weak. Some rows have no size entry. The others give once, few or many, or a class for an expanded clone.

TRBJ1-4 . TRBV5-1 . CASSLKGGTDEKLFF TGCGCCAGCAGCTTGAAGGGAGGGACCGACGAAAAACTGTTTTTT
TRBJ2-3 . TRBV12-3/TRBV12-4 few CASKAKGTSTDTQYF TGTGCCAGCAAGGCTAAGGGAACTAGCACAGATACGCAGTATTTT
TRBJ2-4 TRBD2 TRBV5-1 . CASSLGFTGREGIQYF TGCGCCAGCAGCTTGGGGTTTACGGGGAGGGAAGGCATTCAGTACTTC
TRBJ2-2 . TRBV4-1 . CASSQDIYGSTGELFF TGCGCCAGCAGCCAAGATATATATGGGTCCACCGGGGAGCTGTTTTTT
TRBJ2-5 TRBD1 TRBV10-3 . CAIRPGQGQETQYF TGTGCCATCAGGCCGGGACAGGGACAAGAGACCCAGTACTTC
TRBJ2-2 . TRBV5-4 . CASSLAQGAGELFF TGTGCCAGCAGCTTGGCCCAAGGGGCCGGGGAGCTGTTTTTT
TRBJ1-2 TRBD1 TRBV4-2 . CASSPFGTGDYGYTF TGTGCCAGCAGCCCTTTTGGGACAGGGGACTATGGCTACACCTTC
TRBJ1-6 . TRBV18 few CASQQGEGSPLHF TGTGCCAGCCAGCAAGGTGAGGGTTCACCCCTCCACTTT
TRBJ1-5 TRBD1 TRBV6-6 few CASSYETGQVYSNQPQHF TGTGCCAGCAGTTACGAAACGGGACAGGTATATAGCAATCAGCCCCAGCATTTT
TRBJ2-3 . TRBV10-3 many CAISENPSFPTDTQYF TGTGCCATCAGTGAAAACCCGTCTTTCCCCACAGATACGCAGTATTTT
TRBJ1-1 . TRBV5-1 many CASSLEAGPSTEAFF TGCGCCAGCAGCTTGGAGGCAGGACCGAGCACTGAAGCTTTCTTT
TRBJ1-5 TRBD1 TRBV6-1 many CASRETGGGQPQHF TGTGCCAGCAGGGAGACAGGGGGCGGTCAGCCCCAGCATTTT
TRBJ1-1 TRBD1 TRBV5-1 . CASSGQVGTEAFF TGCGCCAGCAGCGGACAGGTAGGCACTGAAGCTTTCTTT
TRBJ2-5 . TRBV6-2/TRBV6-3 . CASSYRETHYF TGTGCCAGCAGTTACCGCGAGACCCACTACTTC
TRBJ2-7 TRBD2 TRBV7-2 few CASSPTSGAVSYEQYF TGTGCCAGCAGCCCAACTAGCGGGGCTGTCTCCTACGAGCAGTACTTC
TRBJ2-2 . TRBV7-9 . CASSRLMNTGELFF TGTGCCAGCAGTCGACTCATGAACACCGGGGAGCTGTTTTTT
TRBJ1-1 . TRBV11-2 . CASSFVRTPEAFF TGTGCCAGCAGCTTTGTTAGGACCCCTGAAGCTTTCTTT
TRBJ2-3 . TRBV7-2 many CASSPGGDSTHTQYF TGTGCCAGCAGCCCGGGGGGGGACAGCACCCATACGCAGTATTTT
TRBJ1-2 . TRBV2 few CASNLAASGYTF TGTGCCAGCAATTTAGCAGCCTCTGGCTACACCTTC
TRBJ1-6 . TRBV18 once CASSPYKGEGSPLHF TGTGCCAGCTCACCATATAAAGGGGAAGGTTCACCCCTCCACTTT
TRBJ2-4 . TRBV12-3/TRBV12-4 . CASSFLFKDGKNIQYF TGTGCCAGCAGTTTCCTTTTTAAGGACGGGAAAAACATTCAGTACTTC
TRBJ2-3 . TRBV20-1 . CSASRGTQYF TGCAGTGCTAGCCGGGGGACGCAGTATTTT
TRBJ2-4 . TRBV28 few CASSWGLERANIQYF TGTGCCAGCAGTTGGGGTTTGGAGCGGGCAAACATCCAGTACTTC
TRBJ2-5 TRBD1 TRBV29-1 . CSTTGGGGETQYF TGCAGCACCACAGGGGGCGGAGGAGAGACCCAGTACTTC
TRBJ1-1 . TRBV7-8 few CASSLAPGFTEAFF TGTGCCAGCAGCTTAGCCCCGGGATTCACTGAAGCTTTCTTT
TRBJ2-1 . TRBV5-1 . CASSFYVGEYNEQFF TGCGCCAGCAGCTTCTATGTCGGGGAATACAATGAGCAGTTCTTC
TRBJ2-1 . TRBV5-1 . CASSRLGGGYNEQFF TGCGCCAGCAGCCGCCTAGGAGGGGGTTACAATGAGCAGTTCTTC
TRBJ2-6 . TRBV4-3 few CASSQDLWGANVLTF TGCGCCAGCAGCCAAGATCTTTGGGGGGCCAACGTCCTGACTTTC
TRBJ2-3 . TRBV7-2 . CASTFSSPITDTQYF TGTGCCAGCACTTTCTCCTCCCCCATCACAGATACGCAGTATTTT
TRBJ1-2 TRBD1 TRBV7-9 . CASSTWTGGGGYTF TGTGCCAGCAGCACTTGGACAGGGGGAGGAGGCTACACCTTC
TRBJ2-1 TRBD1 TRBV15 many CATSRRGQGIDNEQFF TGTGCCACCAGCAGAAGGGGACAGGGGATCGACAATGAGCAGTTCTTC
TRBJ2-5 . TRBV4-3 many CASSQAGARGPETQYF TGCGCCAGCAGCCAAGCAGGAGCCAGGGGACCTGAGACCCAGTACTTC
TRBJ2-5 TRBD1 TRBV7-2 . CASSPVRGIQETQYF TGTGCCAGCAGCCCAGTCAGGGGGATACAAGAGACCCAGTACTTC
TRBJ2-2 . TRBV4-1 few CASSQQDLVANTGELFF TGCGCCAGCAGCCAGCAGGACTTGGTTGCGAACACCGGGGAGCTGTTTTTT
TRBJ2-3 TRBD2 TRBV7-2 few CASSIWRGGPTDTQYF TGTGCCAGCAGCATCTGGCGGGGGGGACCCACAGATACGCAGTATTTT
TRBJ2-5 TRBD2 TRBV28 . CASSGPGLAEETQYF TGTGCCAGCAGTGGACCGGGACTAGCGGAAGAGACCCAGTACTTC
TRBJ2-6 TRBD1 TRBV7-2 medium-sized CASSSEGAGITSGANVLTF TGTGCCAGCAGCTCAGAGGGGGCAGGGATCACTTCTGGGGCCAACGTCCTGACTTTC
TRBJ2-2 TRBD2 TRBV20-1 . CSARLSGPNTGELFF TGCAGTGCTAGACTTAGCGGGCCGAACACCGGGGAGCTGTTTTTT
TRBJ2-3 TRBD2 TRBV10-3 few CAISIIMAGGKSTDTQYF TGTGCCATCTCGATTATTATGGCGGGGGGAAAAAGCACAGATACGCAGTATTTT
TRBJ2-7 . TRBV7-9 few CASSPPSAGVGEQYF TGTGCCAGCAGCCCCCCCTCTGCTGGGGTCGGCGAGCAGTACTTC
TRBJ2-1 . TRBV9 few CASSVEASINEQFF TGTGCCAGCAGCGTAGAGGCTAGCATTAATGAGCAGTTCTTC
TRBJ1-6 . TRBV28 . CASSPPGTPLHF TGTGCCAGCAGTCCCCCAGGGACCCCCCTCCACTTT
TRBJ1-4 TRBD1 TRBV7-2 few CASSLARQGDEKLFF TGTGCCAGCAGCTTAGCGCGACAGGGGGATGAAAAACTGTTTTTT
TRBJ2-7 . TRBV27 . CASRGGDTYEQYF TGTGCCAGCAGGGGCGGGGACACCTACGAGCAGTACTTC
TRBJ1-4 . TRBV6-5 . CASTTGWGSEKLFF TGTGCCAGCACCACAGGGTGGGGGAGTGAAAAACTGTTTTTT
TRBJ2-4 TRBD1 TRBV7-2 few CASSIDQGAGIQYF TGTGCCAGCAGCATTGATCAGGGGGCCGGCATTCAGTACTTC
TRBJ2-1 . TRBV11-2 few CASSFHTLSRNEQFF TGTGCCAGCAGCTTTCACACCCTCTCACGAAATGAGCAGTTCTTC
TRBJ2-3 . TRBV6-1 few CASRKGQGPTDTQYF TGTGCCAGCAGGAAGGGGCAGGGGCCAACAGATACGCAGTATTTT
TRBJ2-2 TRBD1 TRBV4-1 few CASSQGTGQRQGGELFF TGCGCCAGCAGCCAAGGGACAGGGCAACGGCAGGGCGGGGAGCTGTTTTTT
TRBJ2-3 TRBD2 TRBV29-1 many CSGSSGGTTDTQYF TGCAGCGGAAGTAGCGGGGGGACCACAGATACGCAGTATTTT
TRBJ1-1 TRBD1 TRBV12-3/TRBV12-4 few CASEVQGAGTEAFF TGTGCCAGCGAGGTGCAGGGGGCGGGGACTGAAGCTTTCTTT
TRBJ2-3 TRBD2 TRBV9 . CASSVATSGGNTQYF TGTGCCAGCAGCGTAGCGACTAGCGGGGGAAATACGCAGTATTTT
TRBJ1-3 . TRBV6-2/TRBV6-3 . CASKLSSGNTIYF TGTGCCAGCAAACTCAGCTCTGGAAACACCATATATTTT
TRBJ2-1 TRBD2 TRBV5-1 few CASSGASGLAGKNEQFF TGCGCCAGCAGTGGGGCTTCTGGACTAGCGGGGAAGAATGAGCAGTTCTTC
TRBJ2-5 . TRBV11-2 . CASSGAAQSHQYF TGTGCCAGCAGCGGAGCGGCTCAATCGCACCAGTACTTC
TRBJ2-5 TRBD1 TRBV5-1 . CASSLTGVPETQYF TGCGCCAGCAGCTTAACAGGGGTCCCAGAGACCCAGTACTTC
TRBJ2-5 . TRBV20-1 many CSARPREVPQETQYF TGCAGTGCTAGACCTAGGGAAGTGCCACAAGAGACCCAGTACTTC
TRBJ1-2 TRBD1 TRBV19 . CASTPTGASHGYTF TGTGCCAGTACCCCCACAGGGGCATCCCATGGCTACACCTTC
TRBJ1-6 . TRBV19 . CASTGQMSSYNSPLHF TGTGCCAGTACAGGACAGATGAGCTCCTATAATTCACCCCTCCACTTT